Below, 14 T cell receptor beta chains from the same sample are listed, as sequenced in a study of blood T cell repertoires in COVID-19. The data were produced by immunoSEQ multiplex PCR, yet TCRdb's version contains in-frame clones alone and is incomplete. The sample comprises about 120,000 clones, 60% to 80% of which are singletons, and 6.5% to 9.5% rests with the top ten. The sample consisted of peripheral blood. The origin of the receptors is a human donor in a cohort sampled during active COVID-19.

The J gene is TRBJ2-7, the V gene TRBV5-6, with TRBD1 matching over 7 bases. V lost 0 bases and J lost 6; bases outside the gene matches: 12. Germline V gene lookup returns CDR1 SGHDT and CDR2 YYEEEE. This CDR3 has 16 residues. CDR3 DNA sequence: TGTGCCAGCAGCTTGGCCGGAGTGCCAGGGGGTGCCGAGCAGTACTTC. Its protein product is CASSLAGVPGGAEQYF.

The rearrangement joins TRBV28 to TRBJ2-5; TRBD2 is a possible D gene (6 bases). Germline V CDR1 and CDR2: MDHEN, SYDVKM. V was pared by 1 base and J by 4 bases, with 10 bases between. The CDR3 is 14 residues long. The CDR3 DNA follows: TGTGCCAGCAGTTTATCCGGGAGATCAGAGACCCAGTACTTC. Translated, it gives CASSLSGRSETQYF.

The chain combines TRBV27 with TRBJ1-4, with TRBD1 matching 7 bases. The CDR3 is 13 amino acids. From germline, CDR1 is MNHEY and CDR2 SMNVEV (reference sequence). Unmatched junction bases numbered 4, after V lost 5 bases and J lost 7 bases. The CDR3 sequence: CASSINRGEKLFF. CDR3 sequence (DNA): TGTGCCAGCAGTATCAACAGGGGTGAAAAACTGTTTTTT.

Only a few counts were recorded for this clone. The J gene is TRBJ1-2, the V gene TRBV7-9; TRBD1 agrees at 7 bases. V lost 5 bases to trimming and J lost 8 bases; unmatched junction nucleotides: 8. The CDR3 contains 13 residues. Germline V CDR1 and CDR2: SEHNR, FQNEAQ (reference sequence). The CDR3 DNA follows: TGTGCCAGCAGCCAGCCTCAGGGGGTGGGCTACACCTTC. Amino acids: CASSQPQGVGYTF.

V gene TRBV2 combines with J gene TRBJ2-7; D may be TRBD2 (6 bases). Trimming stripped 6 bases from V and 2 bases from J, with 11 bases between. Germline V gene sequence: CDR1 SNHLY, CDR2 FYNNEI. This CDR3 comprises 13 residues. DNA for the CDR3: TGTGCCAGCAGGGCGGGATATACCTACGAGCAGTACTTC. Translation: CASRAGYTYEQYF.

The chain combines TRBV27 with TRBJ2-7; 7 bases match TRBD2. Per germline, CDR1 MNHEY and CDR2 SMNVEV (reference sequence). This CDR3 spans 14 amino acids. J gave up 4 bases and V 6 bases, and 9 bases lay outside the gene matches. The CDR3 DNA reads as TGTGCCAGCAGCAGGACTAGAAGCGGTTACGAGCAGTACTTC. It specifies CASSRTRSGYEQYF.

The gene calls are TRBV11-3 and TRBJ1-2; TRBD1 matches 10 bases. J was trimmed by 7 bases and V by 7 bases; bases with no gene match: 12. CDR1 is SGHNT, CDR2 YENEEA, per germline. This CDR3 has 15 amino acids. CDR3 protein: CASTHSGQGFSGYTF. For the CDR3, the DNA is TGTGCCAGCACCCACTCGGGACAGGGGTTCTCTGGCTACACCTTC.

The chain joins TRBV11-2 to TRBJ2-7; 10 bases fit TRBD2. The germline gives CDR1 SGHAT, CDR2 FQNNGV. V shed 6 bases and J 0 bases; nucleotides not matched to a gene: 14. The CDR3 runs 18 residues. CDR3 residues: CASSFWGSGRTSSYEQYF. The CDR3 bases are TGTGCCAGCAGTTTCTGGGGTAGCGGGAGGACCAGCTCCTACGAGCAGTACTTC.

The gene calls are TRBV5-6 and TRBJ2-5, with 8 positions matching TRBD2. Germline assignment: CDR1 SGHDT and CDR2 YYEEEE. After removal of 3 bases from V and 5 bases from J, the junction contained 6 bases not matched to a gene. This CDR3 comprises 14 residues. This CDR3 is CASSWSGSRETQYF. CDR3 nucleotide sequence: TGTGCCAGCAGCTGGAGCGGGAGTAGGGAGACCCAGTACTTC.

The chain joins TRBV19 to TRBJ1-5; 7 bases are shared with TRBD1. In germline, CDR1 is LNHDA, CDR2 SQIVND (reference sequence). This CDR3 is 15 amino acids long. J gave up 3 bases and V 6 bases, and 8 bases lay outside the gene matches. The CDR3 nucleotides read TGTGCCAGTAGCAGTAACAGGGGTAACAATCAGCCCCAGCATTTT. Its translation: CASSSNRGNNQPQHF.

The rearrangement links TRBV6-5 to TRBJ2-7; weak D call: TRBD2 (6 bases). This CDR3 is 16 amino acids long. Germline-derived CDR1 and CDR2 are MNHEY and SVGAGI. Between the trimmed V and J ends, which lost 0 bases and 3 bases, there was a span of 15 bases. Here the CDR3 DNA reads TGTGCCAGCAGTTACTCGATGGGCGGGATATTCTACGAGCAGTACTTC. This sequence encodes CASSYSMGGIFYEQYF.

V gene TRBV19 combines with J gene TRBJ2-7; a possible D gene is TRBD2 (6 bases). CDR1 is LNHDA and CDR2 is SQIVND in the germline V gene (reference sequence). V shed 5 bases and J shed 2 bases, with 13 bases lying between them. CDR3 length equals 14 residues. CDR3 DNA: TGTGCCAGTAGTCCTTTTGGGGGGACCTACGAGCAGTACTTC. As protein: CASSPFGGTYEQYF.

J is TRBJ1-4 and V is TRBV19, with 8 nucleotides matching TRBD1. In germline, CDR1 is LNHDA, CDR2 SQIVND (reference sequence). The CDR3 spans 15 residues. With V trimmed by 4 bases and J by 5 bases, 6 bases remained unmatched. CDR3 region: CASSTPHRGNEKLFF. In nucleotides, the CDR3 is TGTGCCAGTAGTACCCCCCACAGGGGGAATGAAAAACTGTTTTTT.

This clone was seen a few times. J is TRBJ2-7 and V is TRBV6-2 or TRBV6-3; TRBD1 matches 7 bases. V was pared by 4 bases and J by 4 bases, with 13 bases of the junction left unmatched. Germline CDR1 reads MNHEY; CDR2 reads SVGEGT. The CDR3 has 16 amino acids. This chain's CDR3 is CASSSGLGTVSYEQYF. DNA for the CDR3: TGTGCCAGCAGTTCCGGGCTTGGGACAGTAAGTTACGAGCAGTACTTC.